Sequencing of this T cell receptor (beta chain) was carried out in a study of blood T cells in healthy people across ages. CDR3 size: 14 residues. The germline V gene has CDR1 MDHEN and CDR2 SYDVKM. This clonotype was recorded a few times. As yet, its antigen is unknown. Points from the study as a whole: Donor CMV infection status was unknown, possibly confounding age-related changes in expanded clonotypes. Underestimates were what the diversity estimates from one million T cells were considered to be.

The use of a sample-barcoded 5' primer and a J-beta primer mix characterized a second PCR of roughly 6 to 11 cycles. TCRdb used MiXCR to reprocess the 5' RACE reads, holding one entry per CDR3 protein. The sample holds about 290,000 distinct CDR3 sequences, 27% seen once. The sequencing input was blood. This chain joins TRBV28 and TRBJ2-5, with 9 bases lining up with TRBD1. The end of the DNA aligns better with TRBJ2-7, so the J call may be wrong. This TCR came from a woman aged 70-85 years in good health. CDR3 in amino acids: CASTPDRGRNEQYF. In nucleotides, the CDR3 is TGTGCCAGCACCCCGGACAGGGGAAGGAACGAGCAGTACTTC.